These 14 T cell receptor beta chains share one sample of origin, sequenced in a study of blood T cells in healthy people across ages. Primers used in a second PCR of roughly 6 to 11 cycles were a sample-barcoded 5' primer and a J-beta primer mix. TCRdb re-derived calls from the 5' RACE reads in MiXCR, one entry per CDR3 protein. The sample lists about 670,000 distinct CDR3 sequences, approximately 52% occurring once. Specimen: blood. Every receptor here comes from a woman of 80 years or more in good health.

The chain employs TRBV2 and TRBJ1-2; D might be TRBD1 (5 bases). V was shortened by 4 bases and J by 5 bases, with 20 bases between the two germline ends. Germline assignment: CDR1 SNHLY and CDR2 FYNNEI. This CDR3 has 16 amino acids. CDR3 amino acids: CASSGGDAAVLYGYTF. Here the CDR3 DNA reads TGTGCCAGCAGTGGAGGGGACGCCGCGGTACTATATGGCTACACCTTC.

V is TRBV15 and J is TRBJ2-3; 8 bases align to TRBD2. The V and J ends lost 5 bases and 0 bases, in that order; junction bases with no gene match: 4. This CDR3 has 15 amino acids. Germline CDR1 is LNHNV and CDR2 is YYDKDF (reference sequence). The CDR3 DNA reads TGTGCCACCAGCTCGGGGGGGACTAGCACAGATACGCAGTATTTT. As protein: CATSSGGTSTDTQYF.

This chain's CDR3 is CASSFKRVSSYNEQYF. CDR3 in DNA: TGTGCCAGCAGCTTCAAGCGGGTATCCTCCTACAATGAGCAGTACTTC. This chain connects TRBV7-2 to TRBJ2-1; D possibly corresponds to TRBD2 (6 bases). The J call may be in error: the DNA end matches TRBJ2-7 better. Looked up from germline, CDR1 is SGHTA and CDR2 is FQGNSA. This CDR3 is built from 16 residues.

This chain uses TRBV12-3 or TRBV12-4 with TRBJ2-3; 7 bases are shared with TRBD1. J was trimmed by 2 bases and V by 5 bases; bases with no gene match: 7. This CDR3 region has 15 residues. Written as DNA, the CDR3 is TGTGCCAGCAGTGCTCACCAGGGGGACACAGATACGCAGTATTTT. Translated: CASSAHQGDTDTQYF.

V and J are TRBV20-1 and TRBJ1-1; 8 nucleotides line up with TRBD1. Germline V CDR1 and CDR2: DFQATT, SNEGSKA (reference sequence). The ends lost 3 bases at V and 2 bases at J; junction bases unmatched: 8. The CDR3 covers 15 residues. CDR3 in DNA: TGCAGTGCTAGTGATCGGCAGGGGGCAAACACTGAAGCTTTCTTT. Translated, it gives CSASDRQGANTEAFF.

The J gene is TRBJ2-5, the V gene TRBV4-3; 9 bases map to TRBD2. Germline loops: CDR1 LGHNA, CDR2 YSLEER. The CDR3 spans 15 residues. V was clipped by 0 bases and J by 6 bases; unmatched bases: 5. The CDR3 protein is CASSQDAGGPKTQYF. In DNA, the CDR3 is TGCGCCAGCAGCCAAGATGCGGGAGGGCCTAAGACCCAGTACTTC.

To note about this clonotype: With a much larger clone just one base away, this may be a read error. J is TRBJ2-1 and V is TRBV27; 10 positions agree with TRBD2. The J call may be in error: the DNA end matches TRBJ2-7 better. The CDR3 spans 16 residues. CDR1 and CDR2 from the germline V gene are MNHEY and SMNVEV (reference sequence). For the CDR3, the DNA is TGTGCCAGCAGACCTAGCGGGGGCAGCTCCTACAATGAGCAGTACTTC. Its protein is CASRPSGGSSYNEQYF.

In DNA form, the CDR3 reads TGTGCCAGCAGACGAGACAGGGGGCTTGCCTACGAGCAGTACTTC. This encodes CASRRDRGLAYEQYF. The rearrangement joins TRBV6-2 or TRBV6-3 to TRBJ2-7, with 10 bases aligning to TRBD1. Germline CDR1 MNHEY, CDR2 SVGEGT. The CDR3 has 15 residues. The V segment lost 6 bases and the J segment 2 bases; nucleotides outside the gene matches: 7.

This clonotype has ten or more counts. V is TRBV28 and J is TRBJ2-7, with 8 bases matching TRBD1. The V segment lost 2 bases and the J segment 2 bases; nucleotides outside the gene matches: 5. This CDR3 has 15 residues. Germline-derived CDR1 and CDR2 are MDHEN and SYDVKM. The CDR3 DNA reads as TGTGCCAGCAGTTTACCAACCAGGGGGCCCTACGAGCAGTACTTC. Translated, it gives CASSLPTRGPYEQYF.

This clonotype occurred many times. The V gene is TRBV29-1, the J gene TRBJ2-1; 8 bases align to TRBD2. The CDR3 totals 11 residues. The V segment lost 7 bases and the J segment 9 bases; nucleotides outside the gene matches: 5. Germline V gives CDR1 SQVTM, CDR2 ANQGSEA. This CDR3 reads CSGRGGFEQFF. The CDR3 coding sequence is TGCAGCGGCCGGGGGGGCTTTGAGCAGTTCTTC.

This clonotype was found a few times. A clone one base away is much larger, so this may be a read error. V gene TRBV3-1 combines with J gene TRBJ2-5; D is unclear. From germline, CDR1 is LGHDT and CDR2 YNNKEL (reference sequence). The length of the CDR3 is 12 residues. The ends were cut back, 1 base at V and 11 bases at J, with 11 bases in the middle. The CDR3 loop reads CASSQADNEQYF. CDR3 nucleotides: TGTGCCAGCAGCCAAGCCGACAATGAGCAGTACTTC.

This clonotype was observed once. The chain uses TRBV29-1 and TRBJ1-2; the D gene is possibly TRBD1 (5 bases). Trimming stripped 4 bases from V and 6 bases from J, with 6 bases between. The CDR3 totals 10 residues. The V gene's germline CDR1 is SQVTM and CDR2 ANQGSEA. CDR3 DNA: TGCAGCGTTGGGGGCAATGGCTACACCTTC. Protein product: CSVGGNGYTF. Full variable domain (outside the CDR3, taken from reference TRBV29-1 and TRBJ1-2): SAVISQKPSRDICQRGTSLTIQCQVDSQVTMMFWYRQQPGQSLTLIATANQGSEATYESGFVIDKFPISRPNLTFSTLTVSNMSPEDSSIYLCSVGGNGYTFGSGTRLTVV.

V gene TRBV18 combines with J gene TRBJ2-1; 7 bases line up with TRBD2. The CDR3 consists of 16 residues. Germline values: CDR1 KGHSH, CDR2 LQKENI. V gave up 3 bases and J gave up 3 bases; unmatched junction bases: 8. The CDR3 DNA follows: TGTGCCAGCTCACCCAGAGCGGGGACTAACTACAATGAGCAGTTCTTC. It translates to CASSPRAGTNYNEQFF. Full variable domain (rest looked up from reference TRBV18 and TRBJ2-1): NAGVMQNPRHLVRRRGQEARLRCSPMKGHSHVYWYRQLPEEGLKFMVYLQKENIIDESGMPKERFSAEFPKEGPSILRIQQVVRGDSAAYFCASSPRAGTNYNEQFFGPGTRLTVL.

The rearrangement links TRBV20-1 to TRBJ2-5, with TRBD2 matching 9 bases. The better agreement between TRBJ2-7 and the DNA end casts doubt on the J call. The CDR3 is 14 amino acids. Germline lookup yields CDR1 DFQATT and CDR2 SNEGSKA (reference sequence). The CDR3 nucleotides are TGCAGTGCTAGAATGCGGGAGGGCCCGTACGAGCAGTACTTC. As protein: CSARMREGPYEQYF.